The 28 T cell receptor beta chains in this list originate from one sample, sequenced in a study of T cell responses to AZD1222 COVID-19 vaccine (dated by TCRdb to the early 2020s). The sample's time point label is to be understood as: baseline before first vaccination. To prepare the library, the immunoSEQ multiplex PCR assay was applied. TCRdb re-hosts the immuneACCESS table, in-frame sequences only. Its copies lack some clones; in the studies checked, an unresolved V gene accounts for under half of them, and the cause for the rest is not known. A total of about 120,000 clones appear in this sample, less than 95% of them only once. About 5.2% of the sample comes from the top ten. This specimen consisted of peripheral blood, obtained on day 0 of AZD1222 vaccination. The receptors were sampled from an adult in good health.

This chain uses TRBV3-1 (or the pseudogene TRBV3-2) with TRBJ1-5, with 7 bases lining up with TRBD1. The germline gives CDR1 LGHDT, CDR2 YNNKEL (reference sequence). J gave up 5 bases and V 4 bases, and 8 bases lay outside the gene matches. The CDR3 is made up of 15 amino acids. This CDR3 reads CASSPSGGDDQPQHF. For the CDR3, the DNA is TGTGCCAGCAGCCCCTCAGGGGGGGACGATCAGCCCCAGCATTTT.

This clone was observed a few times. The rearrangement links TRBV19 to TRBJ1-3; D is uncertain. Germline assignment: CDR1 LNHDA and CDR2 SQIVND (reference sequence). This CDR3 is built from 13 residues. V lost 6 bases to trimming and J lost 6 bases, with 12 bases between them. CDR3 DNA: TGTGCCAGTAGCCAGGCCCCGCAAAACACCATATATTTT. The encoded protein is CASSQAPQNTIYF.

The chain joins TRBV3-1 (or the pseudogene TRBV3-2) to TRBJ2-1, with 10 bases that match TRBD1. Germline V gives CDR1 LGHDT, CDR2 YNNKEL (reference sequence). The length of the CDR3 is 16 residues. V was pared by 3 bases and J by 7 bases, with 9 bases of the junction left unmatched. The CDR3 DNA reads TGTGCCAGCAGCCACGTCCCCGGGACAGGGGCTAATGAGCAGTTCTTC. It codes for CASSHVPGTGANEQFF.

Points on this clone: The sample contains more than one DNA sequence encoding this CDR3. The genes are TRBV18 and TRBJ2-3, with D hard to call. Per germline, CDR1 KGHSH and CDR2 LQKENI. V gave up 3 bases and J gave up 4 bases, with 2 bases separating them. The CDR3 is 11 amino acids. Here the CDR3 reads CASSPSDTQYF. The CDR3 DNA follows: TGTGCCAGCTCACCTTCAGATACGCAGTATTTT.

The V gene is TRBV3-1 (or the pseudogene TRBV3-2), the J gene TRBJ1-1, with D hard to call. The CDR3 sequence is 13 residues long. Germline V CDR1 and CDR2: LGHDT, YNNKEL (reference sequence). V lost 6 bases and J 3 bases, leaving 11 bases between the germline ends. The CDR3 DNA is TGTGCCAGCAGGTTGGGTCAGCACACTGAAGCTTTCTTT. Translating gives CASRLGQHTEAFF.

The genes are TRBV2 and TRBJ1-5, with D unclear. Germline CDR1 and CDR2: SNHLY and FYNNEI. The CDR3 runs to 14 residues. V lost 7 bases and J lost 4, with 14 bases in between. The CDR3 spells CASNLGRPNQPQHF. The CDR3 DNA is TGTGCCAGCAACCTAGGGCGACCTAATCAGCCCCAGCATTTT.

The CDR3 sequence: CASSILGGQGGYTF. CDR3 in DNA: TGTGCCAGTAGTATACTAGGGGGCCAGGGAGGCTACACCTTC. The J gene is TRBJ1-2, the V gene TRBV19; TRBD1 matches at 7 bases. With V trimmed by 2 bases and J by 8 bases, 8 bases remained unmatched. CDR1 and CDR2 from the germline V gene are LNHDA and SQIVND (reference sequence). The CDR3 spans 14 residues. Full variable domain (remainder filled in from reference TRBV19 and TRBJ1-2): DGGITQSPKYLFRKEGQNVTLSCEQNLNHDAMYWYRQDPGQGLRLIYYSQIVNDFQKGDIAEGYSVSREKKESFPLTVTSAQKNPTAFYLCASSILGGQGGYTFGSGTRLTVV.

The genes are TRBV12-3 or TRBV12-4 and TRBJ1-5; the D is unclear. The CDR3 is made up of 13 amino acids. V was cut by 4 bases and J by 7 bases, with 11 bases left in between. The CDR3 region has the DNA TGTGCCAGCAGTTATGGAGGAGTACAGCCCCAGCATTTT. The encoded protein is CASSYGGVQPQHF.

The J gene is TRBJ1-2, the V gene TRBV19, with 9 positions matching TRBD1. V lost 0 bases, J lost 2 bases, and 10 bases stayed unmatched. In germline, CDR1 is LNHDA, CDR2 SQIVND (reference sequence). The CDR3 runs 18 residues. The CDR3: CASSIEDRGRSYNYGYTF. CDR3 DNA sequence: TGTGCCAGTAGTATAGAGGACAGGGGACGGAGTTACAACTATGGCTACACCTTC.

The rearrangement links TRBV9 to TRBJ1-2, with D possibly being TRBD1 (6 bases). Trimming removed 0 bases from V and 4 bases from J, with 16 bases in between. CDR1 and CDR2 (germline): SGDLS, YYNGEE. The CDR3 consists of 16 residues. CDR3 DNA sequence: TGTGCCAGCAGCGTAGGTTCGTCAGGGGCCCTCTATGGCTACACCTTC. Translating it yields CASSVGSSGALYGYTF.

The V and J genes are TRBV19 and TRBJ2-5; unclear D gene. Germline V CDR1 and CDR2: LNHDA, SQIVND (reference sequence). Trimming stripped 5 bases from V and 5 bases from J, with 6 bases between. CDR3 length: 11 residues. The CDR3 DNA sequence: TGTGCCAGTAGTGTGGGGGAGACCCAGTACTTC. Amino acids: CASSVGETQYF. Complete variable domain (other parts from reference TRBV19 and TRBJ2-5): DGGITQSPKYLFRKEGQNVTLSCEQNLNHDAMYWYRQDPGQGLRLIYYSQIVNDFQKGDIAEGYSVSREKKESFPLTVTSAQKNPTAFYLCASSVGETQYFGPGTRLLVL.

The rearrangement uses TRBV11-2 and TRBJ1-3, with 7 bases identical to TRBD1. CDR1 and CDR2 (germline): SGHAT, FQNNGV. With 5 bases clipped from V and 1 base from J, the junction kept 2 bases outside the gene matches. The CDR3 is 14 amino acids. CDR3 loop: CASSQQGSGNTIYF. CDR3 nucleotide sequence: TGTGCCAGCAGCCAACAGGGGTCTGGAAACACCATATATTTT.

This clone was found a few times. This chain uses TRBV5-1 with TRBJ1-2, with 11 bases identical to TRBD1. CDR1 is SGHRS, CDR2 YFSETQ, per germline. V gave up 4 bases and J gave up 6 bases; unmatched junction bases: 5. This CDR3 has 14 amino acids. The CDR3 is CASSPGQGADGYTF. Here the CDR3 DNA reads TGCGCCAGCAGCCCCGGACAGGGGGCGGATGGCTACACCTTC. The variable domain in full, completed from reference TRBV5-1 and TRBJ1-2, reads KAGVTQTPRYLIKTRGQQVTLSCSPISGHRSVSWYQQTPGQGLQFLFEYFSETQRNKGNFPGRFSGRQFSNSRSEMNVSTLELGDSALYLCASSPGQGADGYTFGSGTRLTVV.

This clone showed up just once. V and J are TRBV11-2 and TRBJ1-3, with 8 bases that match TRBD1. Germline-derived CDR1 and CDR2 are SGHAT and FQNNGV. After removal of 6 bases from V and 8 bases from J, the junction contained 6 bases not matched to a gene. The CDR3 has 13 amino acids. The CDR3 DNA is TGTGCCAGCAGGTGGACAGGGAGAGACACCATATATTTT. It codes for CASRWTGRDTIYF.

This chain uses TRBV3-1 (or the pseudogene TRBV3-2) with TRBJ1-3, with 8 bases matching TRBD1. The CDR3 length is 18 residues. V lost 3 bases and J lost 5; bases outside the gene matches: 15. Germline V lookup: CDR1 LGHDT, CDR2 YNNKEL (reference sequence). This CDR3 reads CASSHRRTGFQHRNTIYF. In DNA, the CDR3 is TGTGCCAGCAGCCATCGGAGGACAGGGTTCCAGCATCGAAACACCATATATTTT.

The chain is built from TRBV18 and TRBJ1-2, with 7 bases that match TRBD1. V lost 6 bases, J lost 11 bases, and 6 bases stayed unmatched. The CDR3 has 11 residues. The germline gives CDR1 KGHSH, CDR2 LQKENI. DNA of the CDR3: TGTGCCAGCTCGCCCGGGACAGTATACACCTTC. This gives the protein CASSPGTVYTF.

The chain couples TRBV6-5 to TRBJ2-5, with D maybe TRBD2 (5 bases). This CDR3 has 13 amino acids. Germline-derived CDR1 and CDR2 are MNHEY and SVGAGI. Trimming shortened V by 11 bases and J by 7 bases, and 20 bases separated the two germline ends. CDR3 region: CASDRGTRRTQYF. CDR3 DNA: TGTGCCTCAGATCGGGGTACGCGAAGGACCCAGTACTTC.

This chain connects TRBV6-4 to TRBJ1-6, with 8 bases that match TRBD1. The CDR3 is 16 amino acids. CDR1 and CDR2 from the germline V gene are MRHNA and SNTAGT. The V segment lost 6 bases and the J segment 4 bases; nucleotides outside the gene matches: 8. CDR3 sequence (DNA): TGTGCCAGCAGAACGCCGACAGGGGAGTATAATTCACCCCTCCACTTT. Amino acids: CASRTPTGEYNSPLHF.

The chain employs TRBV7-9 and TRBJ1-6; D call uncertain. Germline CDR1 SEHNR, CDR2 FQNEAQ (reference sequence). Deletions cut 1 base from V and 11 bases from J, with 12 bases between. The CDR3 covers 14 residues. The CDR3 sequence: CASSLVMDGPPLHF. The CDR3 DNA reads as TGTGCCAGCAGCTTAGTAATGGATGGGCCACCCCTCCACTTT. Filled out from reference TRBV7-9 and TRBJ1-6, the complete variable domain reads DTGVSQNPRHKITKRGQNVTFRCDPISEHNRLYWYRQTLGQGPEFLTYFQNEAQLEKSRLLSDRFSAERPKGSFSTLEIQRTEQGDSAMYLCASSLVMDGPPLHFGNGTRLTVT.

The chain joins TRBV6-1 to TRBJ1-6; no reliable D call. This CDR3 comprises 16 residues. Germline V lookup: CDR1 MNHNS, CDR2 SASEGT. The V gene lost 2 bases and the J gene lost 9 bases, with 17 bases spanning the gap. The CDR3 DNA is TGTGCCAGCAGTGAAAAATCCAGAGGGCCGGGTTCACCCCTCCACTTT. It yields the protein CASSEKSRGPGSPLHF.

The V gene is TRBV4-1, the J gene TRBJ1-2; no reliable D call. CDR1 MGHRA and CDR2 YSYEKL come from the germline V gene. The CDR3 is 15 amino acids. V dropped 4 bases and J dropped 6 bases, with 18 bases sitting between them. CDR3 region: CASSRSERLGHGYTF. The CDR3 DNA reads TGCGCCAGCAGCCGCTCTGAAAGGTTGGGCCATGGCTACACCTTC.

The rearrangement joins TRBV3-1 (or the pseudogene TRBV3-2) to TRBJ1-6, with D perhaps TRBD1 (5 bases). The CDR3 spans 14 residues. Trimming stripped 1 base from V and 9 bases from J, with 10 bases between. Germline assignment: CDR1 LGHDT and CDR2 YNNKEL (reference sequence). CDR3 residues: CASSQGQGGSPLHF. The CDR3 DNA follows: TGTGCCAGCAGCCAAGGCCAGGGCGGTTCACCCCTCCACTTT.

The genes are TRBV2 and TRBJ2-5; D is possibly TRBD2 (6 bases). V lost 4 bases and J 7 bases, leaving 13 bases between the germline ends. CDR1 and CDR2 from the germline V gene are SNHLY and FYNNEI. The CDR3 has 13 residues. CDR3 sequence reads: CASSGGLQGTQYF. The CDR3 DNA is TGTGCCAGCAGTGGGGGACTCCAGGGGACCCAGTACTTC.

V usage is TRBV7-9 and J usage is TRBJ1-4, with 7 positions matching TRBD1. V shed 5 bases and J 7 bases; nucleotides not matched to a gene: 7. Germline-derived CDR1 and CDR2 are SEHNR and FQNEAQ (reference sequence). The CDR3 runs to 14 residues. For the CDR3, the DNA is TGTGCCAGCAGCGTGAGACAGGGCGGTGAAAAACTGTTTTTT. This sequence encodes CASSVRQGGEKLFF.

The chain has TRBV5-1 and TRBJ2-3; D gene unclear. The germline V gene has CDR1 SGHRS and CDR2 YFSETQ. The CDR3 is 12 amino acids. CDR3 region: CVDDTEADTQYF. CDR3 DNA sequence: TGCGTTGATGACACCGAGGCAGATACGCAGTATTTT.

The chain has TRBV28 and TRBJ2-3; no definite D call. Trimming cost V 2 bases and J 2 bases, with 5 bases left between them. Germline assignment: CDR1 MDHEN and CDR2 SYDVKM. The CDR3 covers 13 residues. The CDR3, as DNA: TGTGCCAGCAGTTTACTGTCCACAGATACGCAGTATTTT. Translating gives CASSLLSTDTQYF. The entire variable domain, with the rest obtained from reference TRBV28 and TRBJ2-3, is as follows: DVKVTQSSRYLVKRTGEKVFLECVQDMDHENMFWYRQDPGLGLRLIYFSYDVKMKEKGDIPEGYSVSREKKERFSLILESASTNQTSMYLCASSLLSTDTQYFGPGTRLTVL.

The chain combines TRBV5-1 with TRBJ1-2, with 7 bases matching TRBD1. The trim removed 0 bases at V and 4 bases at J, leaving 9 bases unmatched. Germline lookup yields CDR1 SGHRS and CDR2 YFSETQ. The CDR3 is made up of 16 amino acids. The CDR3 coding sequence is TGCGCCAGCAGCTTGGCCTTGGGGACAGAACTCTATGGCTACACCTTC. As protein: CASSLALGTELYGYTF.

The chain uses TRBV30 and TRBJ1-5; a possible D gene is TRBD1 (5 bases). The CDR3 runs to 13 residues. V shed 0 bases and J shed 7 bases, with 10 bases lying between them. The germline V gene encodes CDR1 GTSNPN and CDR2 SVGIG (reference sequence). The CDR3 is CAWSVAGIQPQHF. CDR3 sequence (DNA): TGTGCCTGGAGTGTAGCAGGGATACAGCCCCAGCATTTT.